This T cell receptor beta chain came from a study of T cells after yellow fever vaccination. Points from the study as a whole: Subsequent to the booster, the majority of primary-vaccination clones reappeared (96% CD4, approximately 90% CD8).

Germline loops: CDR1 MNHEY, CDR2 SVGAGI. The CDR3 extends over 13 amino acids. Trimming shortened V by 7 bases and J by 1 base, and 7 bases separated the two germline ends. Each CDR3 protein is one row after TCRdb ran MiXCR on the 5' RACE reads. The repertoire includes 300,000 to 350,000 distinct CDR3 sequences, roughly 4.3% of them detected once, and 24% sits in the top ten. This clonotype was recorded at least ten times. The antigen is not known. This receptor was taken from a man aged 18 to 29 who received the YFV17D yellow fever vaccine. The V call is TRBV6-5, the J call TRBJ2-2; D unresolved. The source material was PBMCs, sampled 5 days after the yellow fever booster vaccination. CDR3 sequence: CASISVNTGELFF. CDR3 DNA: TGTGCCAGCATCAGTGTGAACACCGGGGAGCTGTTTTTT.